Each of the 17 T cell receptor beta chains below was sequenced from the same sample in a study of shared clonotypes between healthy human individuals. Naive CD8 isolation took CD45RO-negative cells positively selected for CCR7 and excluded terminally differentiated effector memory CD45RA+ cells. The data were produced by immunoSEQ multiplex PCR, yet TCRdb's version contains in-frame clones alone and is incomplete. The table lists hundreds of thousands of clones, 85% to 95% of them singletons. Sequenced material: naive CD8+ T cells sorted from blood. These receptors were collected from a woman aged 25 to 45 in good health.

Notes on this clone: Other DNA sequences within the sample encode an identical CDR3. This chain joins TRBV5-6 and TRBJ1-1; D unclear. V lost 0 bases and J 6 bases, leaving 6 bases between the germline ends. Germline V gives CDR1 SGHDT, CDR2 YYEEEE. CDR3 length: 12 residues. The CDR3 here is CASSLGVAEAFF. In nucleotides, the CDR3 is TGTGCCAGCAGCTTGGGCGTTGCTGAAGCTTTCTTT.

The chain is built from TRBV4-2 and TRBJ2-7; 14 bases are shared with TRBD2. The CDR3 totals 16 residues. Losses at the gene ends were 5 bases for V and 5 bases for J; bases not matched to a gene: 8. In germline, CDR1 is LGHNA, CDR2 YNFKEQ. The CDR3 DNA reads as TGTGCCAGCAGCTGGGGGACTAGCGGGAGAGGCAACGAGCAGTACTTC. Its translation is CASSWGTSGRGNEQYF.

This clone was detected once. V gene TRBV11-1 combines with J gene TRBJ1-1; no definite D call. V gave up 2 bases and J gave up 1 base, with 8 bases separating them. The CDR3 spans 14 residues. From germline, CDR1 is SGHAT and CDR2 FQDESV (reference sequence). CDR3 sequence (DNA): TGTGCCAGCAGCTTACCCGAAGGGAACACTGAAGCTTTCTTT. This translates into CASSLPEGNTEAFF.

The V call is TRBV5-1, the J call TRBJ2-7, with D possibly being TRBD2 (6 bases). The CDR3 contains 16 residues. The V gene's germline CDR1 is SGHRS and CDR2 YFSETQ. V dropped 3 bases and J dropped 6 bases, with 22 bases sitting between them. CDR3 protein: CASSWGDPRTGSEQYF. CDR3 nucleotides: TGCGCCAGCAGCTGGGGGGACCCACGTACCGGGTCCGAGCAGTACTTC. Full variable domain (outside the CDR3, taken from reference TRBV5-1 and TRBJ2-7): KAGVTQTPRYLIKTRGQQVTLSCSPISGHRSVSWYQQTPGQGLQFLFEYFSETQRNKGNFPGRFSGRQFSNSRSEMNVSTLELGDSALYLCASSWGDPRTGSEQYFGPGTRLTVT.

Turning to this clone: Distinct nucleotide sequences in the sample also encode this CDR3. The chain is built from TRBV29-1 and TRBJ2-7; 8 nucleotides agree with TRBD2. V lost 6 bases, J lost 1 base, and 2 bases stayed unmatched. The CDR3 loop spans 12 amino acids. The germline gives CDR1 SQVTM, CDR2 ANQGSEA. For the CDR3, the DNA is TGCAGCGTCTCTAGCGGGTCCTACGAGCAGTACTTC. Its translation: CSVSSGSYEQYF.

This chain uses TRBV2 with TRBJ2-1; 9 nucleotides match TRBD2. Losses at the gene ends were 5 bases for V and 10 bases for J; bases not matched to a gene: 9. This CDR3 region has 14 residues. CDR1 and CDR2 (germline): SNHLY, FYNNEI. CDR3 nucleotide sequence: TGTGCCAGCAGTTTTAGCGGGAGTGTTTGGGAGCAGTTCTTC. Protein product: CASSFSGSVWEQFF.

The rearrangement uses TRBV11-1 and TRBJ2-7; 8 bases fit TRBD1. The CDR3 is 14 residues long. Germline CDR1 reads SGHAT; CDR2 reads FQDESV (reference sequence). V was pared by 5 bases and J by 4 bases, with 7 bases of the junction left unmatched. The CDR3 DNA reads as TGTGCCAGCAGCATGGACAGGGTACTGTACGAGCAGTACTTC. Amino acids: CASSMDRVLYEQYF.

This chain links TRBV5-6 with TRBJ1-1; D may be TRBD1 (5 bases). The CDR3 consists of 14 residues. Germline CDR1 SGHDT, CDR2 YYEEEE. V lost 4 bases and J lost 0, with 10 bases in between. CDR3 residues: CASSPNRMNTEAFF. As DNA, the CDR3 is TGTGCCAGCAGCCCAAACAGGATGAACACTGAAGCTTTCTTT. The full variable domain, with the rest looked up from reference TRBV5-6 and TRBJ1-1, is DAGVTQSPTHLIKTRGQQVTLRCSPKSGHDTVSWYQQALGQGPQFIFQYYEEEERQRGNFPDRFSGHQFPNYSSELNVNALLLGDSALYLCASSPNRMNTEAFFGQGTRLTVV.

The rearrangement joins TRBV11-3 to TRBJ2-1; weak D call: TRBD2 (6 bases). V was trimmed by 5 bases and J by 1 base, leaving 15 bases between them. This CDR3 is built from 16 residues. Looked up from germline, CDR1 is SGHNT and CDR2 is YENEEA. The CDR3 region is CASSPMPGTSYNEQFF. CDR3 nucleotides: TGTGCCAGCAGCCCCATGCCCGGGACTTCCTACAATGAGCAGTTCTTC.

The chain has TRBV5-8 and TRBJ1-5; D unresolved. This CDR3 contains 15 residues. Germline V gene sequence: CDR1 SGHTS, CDR2 YDEGEE. Trimming left V 6 bases short and J 5 bases short, with 18 bases between. The CDR3 sequence: CASKMRTENYQPQHF. The CDR3 nucleotides read TGTGCCAGCAAAATGAGGACGGAGAATTATCAGCCCCAGCATTTT.

CDR3: CASSWGLRTGELFF. For the CDR3, the DNA is TGTGCCAGCAGTTGGGGACTCCGCACCGGGGAGCTGTTTTTT. This chain uses TRBV27 with TRBJ2-2; D is perhaps TRBD2 (6 bases). Germline CDR1 and CDR2: MNHEY and SMNVEV (reference sequence). The CDR3 consists of 14 residues. V shed 4 bases and J shed 4 bases, with 10 bases lying between them.

On this clone itself: This same CDR3 is encoded by further DNA sequences in the sample. This sequence joins TRBV27 and TRBJ2-3; no definite D call. CDR3 length equals 14 residues. Germline CDR1 MNHEY, CDR2 SMNVEV (reference sequence). Trimming took 3 bases from V and 0 from J, leaving 7 bases between them. CDR3 region: CASSFSPSTDTQYF. The CDR3 bases are TGTGCCAGCAGTTTCTCCCCTAGCACAGATACGCAGTATTTT.

CDR3 sequence reads: CASSPTGGLIEQYF. The CDR3, as DNA: TGTGCCAGCAGTCCGACAGGGGGATTGATCGAGCAGTACTTC. J is TRBJ2-7 and V is TRBV11-3, with 9 bases that match TRBD1. Germline assignment: CDR1 SGHNT and CDR2 YENEEA. The CDR3 extends over 14 amino acids. The V and J ends lost 6 bases and 6 bases, in that order; junction bases with no gene match: 9.

This clone has only one observation. The chain combines TRBV5-1 with TRBJ2-1, with 11 bases fitting TRBD1. V was pared by 5 bases and J by 7 bases, with 8 bases of the junction left unmatched. The CDR3 has 15 residues. Germline V gene data show CDR1 as SGHRS and CDR2 as YFSETQ. Here the CDR3 DNA reads TGCGCCAGCAGAACCGGGACAGGGGGAGTAAATGAGCAGTTCTTC. Its protein product is CASRTGTGGVNEQFF.

This chain joins TRBV2 and TRBJ1-2; 8 bases fit TRBD1. The junction had 7 bases not matched to a gene; V was cut back by 5 bases and J by 2 bases. Germline loops: CDR1 SNHLY, CDR2 FYNNEI. This CDR3 has 15 residues. In DNA, the CDR3 is TGTGCCAGCAGTCCAACAGGGGGTAACAACTATGGCTACACCTTC. Its translation is CASSPTGGNNYGYTF. The whole variable domain, remainder taken from reference TRBV2 and TRBJ1-2, is EPEVTQTPSHQVTQMGQEVILRCVPISNHLYFYWYRQILGQKVEFLVSFYNNEISEKSEIFDDQFSVERPDGSNFTLKIRSTKLEDSAMYFCASSPTGGNNYGYTFGSGTRLTVV.

The chain carries TRBV29-1 and TRBJ2-3; D remains ambiguous. CDR3 length: 13 residues. Trimming left V 7 bases short and J 2 bases short, with 13 bases between. Germline V gene lookup returns CDR1 SQVTM and CDR2 ANQGSEA. CDR3 nucleotide sequence: TGCAGCGCAACCGCTGATTACACAGATACGCAGTATTTT. It translates to CSATADYTDTQYF.

The chain couples TRBV28 to TRBJ2-7; 8 bases map to TRBD2. Germline V gene lookup returns CDR1 MDHEN and CDR2 SYDVKM. This CDR3 is built from 13 residues. V was pared by 5 bases and J by 6 bases, with 6 bases of the junction left unmatched. The CDR3 DNA reads TGTGCCAGCAGTCCAATAGCGGGGCTCGAGCAGTACTTC. This encodes CASSPIAGLEQYF.